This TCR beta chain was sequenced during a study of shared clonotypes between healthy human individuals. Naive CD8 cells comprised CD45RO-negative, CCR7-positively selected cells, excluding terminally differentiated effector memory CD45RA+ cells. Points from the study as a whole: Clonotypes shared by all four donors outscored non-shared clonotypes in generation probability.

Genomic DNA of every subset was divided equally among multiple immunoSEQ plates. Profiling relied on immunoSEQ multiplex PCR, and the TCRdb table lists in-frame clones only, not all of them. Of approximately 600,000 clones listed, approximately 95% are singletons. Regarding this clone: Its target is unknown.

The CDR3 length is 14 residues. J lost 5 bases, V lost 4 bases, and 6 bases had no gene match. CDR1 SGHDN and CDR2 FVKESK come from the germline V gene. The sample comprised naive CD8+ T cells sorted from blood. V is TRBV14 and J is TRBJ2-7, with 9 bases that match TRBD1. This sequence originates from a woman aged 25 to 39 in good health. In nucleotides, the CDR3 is TGTGCCAGCAGCCCATCGACAGGGGGGAACGAGCAGTACTTC. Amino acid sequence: CASSPSTGGNEQYF.